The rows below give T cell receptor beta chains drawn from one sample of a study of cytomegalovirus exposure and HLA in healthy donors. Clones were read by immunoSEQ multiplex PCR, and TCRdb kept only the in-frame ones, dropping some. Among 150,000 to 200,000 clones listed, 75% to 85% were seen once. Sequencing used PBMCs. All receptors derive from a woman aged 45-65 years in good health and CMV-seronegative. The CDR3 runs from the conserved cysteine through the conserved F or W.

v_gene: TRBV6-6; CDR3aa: CASSPDLGDEQYF
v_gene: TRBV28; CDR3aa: CASSLLAENIQYF
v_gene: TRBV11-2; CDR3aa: CASSTRGQSQYF
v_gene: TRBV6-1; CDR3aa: CASSEFAGVIYEQYF
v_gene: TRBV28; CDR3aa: CASSPPRYQGANEKLFF
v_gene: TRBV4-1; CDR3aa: CASSQDGGLSTDTQYF
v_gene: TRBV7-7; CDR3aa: CASSSLAGGLGEQFF
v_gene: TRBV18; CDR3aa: CASSPPDSKETQYF
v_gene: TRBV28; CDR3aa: CASSLGQGGQPQHF
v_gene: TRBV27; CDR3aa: CASRASGANVLTF
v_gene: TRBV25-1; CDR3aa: CASSPRRVTDTQYF
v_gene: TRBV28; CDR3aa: CASRNTGGDYGYTF
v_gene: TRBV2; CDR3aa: CASKIADSPYEQYF
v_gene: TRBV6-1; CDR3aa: CASSEIWTDYEQYF
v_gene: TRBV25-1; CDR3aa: CASSEMPKTHEQFF
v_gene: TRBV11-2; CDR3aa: CASSYPPGSYNEQFF
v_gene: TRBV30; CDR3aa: CAWSRTSGDQAGTQYF
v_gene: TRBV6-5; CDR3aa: CAEGDGYTF
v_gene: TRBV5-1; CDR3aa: CASSFQGNTGELFF
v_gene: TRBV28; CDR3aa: CASSFTGWGEKLFF
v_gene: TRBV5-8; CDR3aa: CASSLVWFFNGGYTF
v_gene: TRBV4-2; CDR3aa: CASRGAGANVLTF
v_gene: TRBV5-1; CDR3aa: CASRIWTTDTGELFF
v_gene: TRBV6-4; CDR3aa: CASSDSSSEVTGELFF
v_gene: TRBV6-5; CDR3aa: CASSQTGTTEAFF
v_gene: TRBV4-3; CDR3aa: CASSQTGTSGSYEQYF
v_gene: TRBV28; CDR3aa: CASSEGGYSSGNTIYF
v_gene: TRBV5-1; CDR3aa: CASSFEGGQPQHF
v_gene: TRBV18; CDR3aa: CAGSPRVVGTRANEQYF
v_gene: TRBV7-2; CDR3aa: CASSSQGNTEAFF
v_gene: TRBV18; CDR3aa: CASSEGQLGIYF
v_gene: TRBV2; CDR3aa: CASSRSSGRGVDTQYF
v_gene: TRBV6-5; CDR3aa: CASRRDSGEGGQYF
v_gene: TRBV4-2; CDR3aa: CASSQEILAEETQYF
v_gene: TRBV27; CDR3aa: CASSLGAGGILPYNEQFF
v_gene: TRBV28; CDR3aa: CASSLQGARADTQYF
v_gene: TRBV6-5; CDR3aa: CASSYSWGAYNSPLHF
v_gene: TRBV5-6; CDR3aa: CAGSFLLAGEQYF
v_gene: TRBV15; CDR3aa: CATSRDAGSPLHF
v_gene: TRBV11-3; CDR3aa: CASSPGQGYEQYF
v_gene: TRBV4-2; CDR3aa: CASSHERLASYEQYF
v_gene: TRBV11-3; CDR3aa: CASSLMSRTEAFF
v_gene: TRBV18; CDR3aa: CASSPLIDRKMNTEAFF
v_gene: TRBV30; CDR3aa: CAWITGSGNTIYF
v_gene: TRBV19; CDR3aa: CASSMLGQEFEKLFF
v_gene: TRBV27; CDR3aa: CASSFGGTGELFF
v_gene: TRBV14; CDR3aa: CASSQGRGGTDTQYF
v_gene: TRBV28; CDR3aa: CASTPDRGSRIEQYF
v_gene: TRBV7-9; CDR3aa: CASSLGQAGDTQYF
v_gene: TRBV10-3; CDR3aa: CAISIQGFTDTQYF
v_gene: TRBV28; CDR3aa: CASSGLAGGTDTQYF
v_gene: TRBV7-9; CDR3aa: CASSFLSGQANTGELFF